This T cell receptor (beta chain) was identified during a study of human T cells and chemical hapten exposure. Study overall: Yields of TCR per sample differed, chiefly owing to small differences in pooled library volume.

Time point denoted: pre-sensitization, week 0. Described treatment: therapeutic diphenylcyclopropenone sensitization with weekly scalp DPC. Notes on this clonotype: What it binds is unknown.

This CDR3 region has 19 residues. The germline CDR1 and CDR2 sequences are DFQATT and SNEGSKA (reference sequence). V trimming: 6 bases; J trimming: 0 bases; junction bases outside the gene matches: 18. General study results and limits: No change in TCRs above 1 in 1000 frequency was produced by DPC sensitization.

The library labeled individual cDNA molecules by adding unique molecular identifiers to them. A single record per CDR3 protein comes from TCRdb applying MiXCR to the RACE reads. The sample has roughly 100,000 distinct CDR3 sequences, roughly a tenth seen once. This TCR came from a woman aged 40 to 50 with alopecia areata. Some clones in this sample may be carry-over from other donors' samples. The chain employs TRBV20-1 and TRBJ1-5; 9 positions match TRBD1. The specimen comprised whole blood, sampled in connection with sensitization to the hapten diphenylcyclopropenone (DPC). CDR3 region: CSARKPGTGQLFSNQPQHF. CDR3 coding DNA: TGCAGTGCAAGGAAACCAGGGACAGGGCAATTATTTAGCAATCAGCCCCAGCATTTT.